Detailed here is one T cell receptor beta chain. V was cut by 4 bases and J by 6 bases, with 13 bases left in between. The CDR3 consists of 13 residues. In germline, CDR1 is SGHRS, CDR2 YFSETQ. The data derive from a study of blood T cell repertoires in COVID-19. Study details: COVID-19 samples, acute and convalescent, were from the United States, Italy and Spain. In each case, the material was cDNA or gDNA derived from T cells, B-cell-depleted T cells, or PBMCs.

Original data processing: Amplified reference gene primers provided the basis for estimating nucleated cell counts. Data came from immunoSEQ multiplex PCR; TCRdb stores just in-frame clones and leaves some out. For V, J and clone size, that table is used; D and trimming come from the DNA. The data contain fewer than 100,000 clones, about 86% of them singletons. V gene TRBV5-1 combines with J gene TRBJ1-2, with D possibly TRBD1 on 5 matching bases. The sequence derives from a human donor in a cohort sampled during active COVID-19. What was sequenced was peripheral blood. The CDR3 DNA reads as TGCGCCAGCAGCGCGGACTACAGGAATGGCTACACCTTC. Amino acid sequence: CASSADYRNGYTF. The whole variable domain, filled in from reference TRBV5-1 and TRBJ1-2, reads KAGVTQTPRYLIKTRGQQVTLSCSPISGHRSVSWYQQTPGQGLQFLFEYFSETQRNKGNFPGRFSGRQFSNSRSEMNVSTLELGDSALYLCASSADYRNGYTFGSGTRLTVV.